The next 28 T cell receptor beta chains were all read from a single sample in a study of T-cell memory formation after mild COVID-19. Via MiXCR, TCRdb re-called the 5' RACE reads, giving one row per CDR3 protein. The data show around 370,000 distinct CDR3 sequences, over 20% seen once. Sequencing was done on a sample of PBMCs or a T cell subset sorted from them (not recorded which). The source of these receptors is an adult woman who had mild COVID-19 (a few samples of this study predate the infection). Cell type and time point are not known.

CDR3 residues: CASSEVRLAGETQYF. CDR3 bases: TGTGCCAGCAGTGAAGTTAGACTAGCCGGAGAGACCCAGTACTTC. This sequence joins TRBV6-1 and TRBJ2-5; TRBD2 matches 7 bases. Unmatched junction bases numbered 6, after V lost 1 base and J lost 4 bases. Germline V gene sequence: CDR1 MNHNS, CDR2 SASEGT. The CDR3 covers 15 residues.

The V call is TRBV5-1, the J call TRBJ2-7; D possibly matches TRBD1 or TRBD2 (5 bases each). The CDR3 runs 15 residues. Trimming cost V 1 base and J 0 bases, with 11 bases left between them. Germline CDR1 SGHRS, CDR2 YFSETQ. The chain's CDR3 is CASSLSWGSSYEQYF. The CDR3 DNA reads as TGCGCCAGCAGCTTGAGTTGGGGGTCCTCCTACGAGCAGTACTTC.

Only a few counts were recorded for this clonotype. The CDR3 nucleotides read TGCAGCGTTGGCTCGGGTCTCAATGAGCAGTTCTTC. Residues: CSVGSGLNEQFF. This chain uses TRBV29-1 with TRBJ2-1; D gene ambiguous. Germline V gene sequence: CDR1 SQVTM, CDR2 ANQGSEA. With 4 bases removed from V and 6 bases from J, the gap between germline ends came to 10 bases. This CDR3 region has 12 residues.

This clonotype was counted a few times. V gene TRBV4-2 combines with J gene TRBJ1-1; D is undetermined. The CDR3 runs to 15 residues. The germline CDR1 and CDR2 sequences are LGHNA and YNFKEQ. The V gene lost 1 base and the J gene lost 4 bases, with 13 bases spanning the gap. The CDR3 bases are TGTGCCAGCAGCCAAGGGCTGGGGTTTAGCACTGAAGCTTTCTTT. It encodes CASSQGLGFSTEAFF.

The rearrangement joins TRBV15 to TRBJ2-7; D is ambiguous. The CDR3 runs 13 residues. Per germline, CDR1 LNHNV and CDR2 YYDKDF (reference sequence). V was cut by 0 bases and J by 4 bases, with 7 bases left in between. This chain's CDR3 is CATSRDLLYEQYF. CDR3 in DNA: TGTGCCACCAGCAGAGATCTCTTGTACGAGCAGTACTTC. The whole variable domain, remainder taken from reference TRBV15 and TRBJ2-7, is DAMVIQNPRYQVTQFGKPVTLSCSQTLNHNVMYWYQQKSSQAPKLLFHYYDKDFNNEADTPDNFQSRRPNTSFCFLDIRSPGLGDTAMYLCATSRDLLYEQYFGPGTRLTVT.

The table lists this clonotype with a few counts. This chain uses TRBV24-1 with TRBJ1-5; D not resolved. There are 13 residues in the CDR3. V was clipped by 9 bases and J by 7 bases, with 15 bases between them. Per germline, CDR1 KGHDR and CDR2 SFDVKD. CDR3 residues: CATRASPGQPQHF. The CDR3 DNA is TGTGCCACCCGGGCCTCACCAGGACAGCCCCAGCATTTT.

This clonotype was detected many times. V and J are TRBV12-3 or TRBV12-4 and TRBJ1-1, with 7 bases that match TRBD1. The J segment lost 2 bases and the V segment lost 6 bases, leaving 12 bases of the junction unmatched. The CDR3 is made up of 16 amino acids. The CDR3 sequence: CASSFLLTGTNTEAFF. The CDR3 DNA reads TGTGCCAGCAGCTTCCTCTTGACAGGGACCAACACTGAAGCTTTCTTT.

This clonotype was picked up one time. The chain joins TRBV19 to TRBJ2-2; 7 bases agree with TRBD1. From germline, CDR1 is LNHDA and CDR2 SQIVND (reference sequence). The CDR3 loop spans 16 amino acids. V lost 3 bases to trimming and J lost 3 bases; unmatched junction nucleotides: 7. CDR3 loop: CASSMQQGIHTGELFF. The CDR3 DNA reads TGTGCCAGTAGTATGCAACAGGGGATTCACACCGGGGAGCTGTTTTTT.

Only a few counts were recorded for this clonotype. The chain links TRBV7-2 to TRBJ1-2, with D perhaps TRBD1 (6 bases). V lost 5 bases and J 0 bases, leaving 16 bases between the germline ends. CDR3 length: 16 amino acids. Germline CDR1 reads SGHTA; CDR2 reads FQGNSA. The CDR3 here is CASSPRGHLANYGYTF. The CDR3 coding sequence is TGTGCCAGCAGCCCAAGGGGACACTTAGCTAACTATGGCTACACCTTC.

This clonotype showed up many times. The junction departs from the called germline gene at one end, perhaps through a read error. The gene calls are TRBV7-7 and TRBJ2-1; tentative D call: TRBD2 (6 bases). CDR1 is SSHAT, CDR2 FNYEAQ, per germline (reference sequence). The CDR3 runs to 16 residues. The CDR3 DNA reads TGTGCTAGCAGCTTAGGGCGCCTAGCGAAATACAATGAGCAGTTCTTC. It translates to CASSLGRLAKYNEQFF. The complete variable domain, with remaining parts taken from reference TRBV7-7 and TRBJ2-1, reads GAGVSQSPRYKVTKRGQDVTLRCDPISSHATLYWYQQALGQGPEFLTYFNYEAQPDKSGLPSDRFSAERPEGSISTLTIQRTEQRDSAMYRCASSLGRLAKYNEQFFGPGTRLTVL.

This clonotype was observed a handful of times. The V call is TRBV7-8, the J call TRBJ2-1, with D possibly matching TRBD1 (5 bases). The V gene lost 8 bases and the J gene lost 6 bases, with 20 bases spanning the gap. The CDR3 totals 15 residues. The V gene's germline CDR1 is SGHVS and CDR2 FQNEAQ. DNA of the CDR3: TGTGCCAGCGCCAAAAGGGGAAAACAGTTCAATGAGCAGTTCTTC. Protein product: CASAKRGKQFNEQFF.

The chain carries TRBV4-2 and TRBJ2-2, with TRBD1 identical over 10 bases. This CDR3 is built from 16 residues. The V and J ends lost 4 bases and 6 bases, in that order; junction bases with no gene match: 8. CDR1 and CDR2 (germline): LGHNA, YNFKEQ. DNA of the CDR3: TGTGCCAGCAGCCCCCAGGGACAGGGGCCGGCCGGGGAGCTGTTTTTT. The encoded protein is CASSPQGQGPAGELFF.

The gene calls are TRBV10-2 and TRBJ1-5, with D hard to call. The germline V gene encodes CDR1 WSHSY and CDR2 SAAADI. Trimming stripped 0 bases from V and 7 bases from J, with 4 bases between. The CDR3 totals 12 residues. The CDR3 DNA reads as TGCGCCAGCAGTGAGTCGAACCAGCCCCAGCATTTT. Translation: CASSESNQPQHF.

The chain uses TRBV19 and TRBJ2-1, with TRBD1 identical over 10 bases. Germline CDR1 LNHDA, CDR2 SQIVND (reference sequence). With V trimmed by 8 bases and J by 9 bases, 7 bases remained unmatched. CDR3 size: 13 residues. The CDR3: CASRDRGFGEQFF. CDR3 DNA sequence: TGTGCCAGTCGGGACAGGGGATTCGGTGAGCAGTTCTTC.

The rearrangement uses TRBV18 and TRBJ1-1, with unresolved D. This CDR3 is built from 13 residues. Germline CDR1 is KGHSH and CDR2 is LQKENI. Trimming removed 2 bases at V and 11 bases at J, with 15 bases between. The CDR3 region has the DNA TGTGCCAGCTCACCAAAGTGGGAGGATGGCGCTTTCTTT. Protein: CASSPKWEDGAFF.

This rearrangement joins TRBV5-6 to TRBJ2-1; a weak D match, TRBD1 (6 bases). V was clipped by 5 bases and J by 0 bases, with 15 bases between them. Germline V lookup: CDR1 SGHDT, CDR2 YYEEEE. This CDR3 has 16 amino acids. This chain's CDR3 is CASRGRGGISYNEQFF. The CDR3 DNA reads TGTGCCAGCAGGGGCCGAGGGGGAATCTCCTACAATGAGCAGTTCTTC.

V is TRBV12-3 or TRBV12-4 and J is TRBJ1-4, with TRBD1 identical over 8 bases. The CDR3 sequence is 14 residues long. Unmatched junction bases numbered 4, after V lost 5 bases and J lost 5 bases. DNA for the CDR3: TGTGCCAGCAGTCCGTGGACAGGGAATGAAAAACTGTTTTTT. The encoded protein is CASSPWTGNEKLFF.

This clonotype was counted a few times. The CDR3 loop is CSARRTSGPDSYEQYF. The CDR3 bases are TGCAGTGCTAGGAGGACTAGCGGTCCTGACTCCTACGAGCAGTACTTC. The chain couples TRBV20-1 to TRBJ2-7, with 10 bases matching TRBD2. This CDR3 spans 16 amino acids. The germline V gene encodes CDR1 DFQATT and CDR2 SNEGSKA (reference sequence). The V and J ends lost 3 bases and 0 bases, in that order; junction bases with no gene match: 8.

The J gene is TRBJ2-3, the V gene TRBV19; 8 nucleotides match TRBD1. CDR3 length: 15 residues. V dropped 6 bases and J dropped 1; count of bases not matched to a gene: 6. Germline CDR1 reads LNHDA; CDR2 reads SQIVND (reference sequence). CDR3 region: CASRQYRGGTDTQYF. CDR3 bases: TGTGCCAGTAGGCAGTACAGGGGGGGCACAGATACGCAGTATTTT.

This clonotype occurred a few times. The chain links TRBV20-1 to TRBJ1-1; TRBD1 is a possible D gene (6 bases). The CDR3 totals 14 residues. Germline V gene data show CDR1 as DFQATT and CDR2 as SNEGSKA (reference sequence). V was trimmed by 3 bases and J by 0 bases, leaving 11 bases between them. This chain's CDR3 is CSARTAGVNTEAFF. Written as DNA, the CDR3 is TGCAGTGCTAGGACCGCAGGGGTGAACACTGAAGCTTTCTTT.

The rearrangement joins TRBV15 to TRBJ1-1; no definite D call. V was cut by 1 base and J by 1 base, with 10 bases left in between. CDR1 is LNHNV and CDR2 is YYDKDF in the germline V gene (reference sequence). The length of the CDR3 is 15 residues. In nucleotides, the CDR3 is TGTGCCACCAGCAGAGCCCTAGCCTCGAACACTGAAGCTTTCTTT. Amino acids: CATSRALASNTEAFF.

CDR3 nucleotides: TGTGCCAGTAGAGGACAGGGAAGTTCACCCCTCCACTTT. Amino acid sequence: CASRGQGSSPLHF. The chain employs TRBV19 and TRBJ1-6; TRBD1 matches at 8 bases. The V segment lost 6 bases and the J segment 9 bases; nucleotides outside the gene matches: 4. This CDR3 spans 13 amino acids. Germline CDR1 and CDR2: LNHDA and SQIVND (reference sequence).

This clonotype was seen a few times. The gene calls are TRBV12-3 or TRBV12-4 and TRBJ1-5; perhaps TRBD1 as D (5 bases). Trimming took 2 bases from V and 0 from J, leaving 17 bases between them. The length of the CDR3 is 18 residues. The CDR3 here is CASSLMRDAGRSNQPQHF. The CDR3 nucleotides read TGTGCCAGCAGTTTAATGCGGGACGCTGGACGTAGCAATCAGCCCCAGCATTTT.

The chain uses TRBV6-2 or TRBV6-3 and TRBJ2-2; D is perhaps TRBD1 (6 bases). There are 14 residues in the CDR3. Germline V CDR1 and CDR2: MNHEY, SVGEGT. V shed 7 bases and J shed 3 bases, with 12 bases lying between them. CDR3 sequence: CASNFQGYTGELFF. CDR3 in DNA: TGTGCCAGCAATTTTCAGGGGTACACCGGGGAGCTGTTTTTT.

This chain links TRBV9 with TRBJ2-1; 7 bases line up with TRBD2. The CDR3 loop spans 13 amino acids. J gave up 4 bases and V 7 bases, and 5 bases lay outside the gene matches. The V gene's germline CDR1 is SGDLS and CDR2 YYNGEE. DNA of the CDR3: TGTGCCAGCGGGGGGGGACCTTACAATGAGCAGTTCTTC. Encoded protein: CASGGGPYNEQFF.

The chain recombines TRBV12-3 or TRBV12-4 with TRBJ1-5, with D possibly TRBD1 on 5 matching bases. With 8 bases removed from V and 5 bases from J, the gap between germline ends came to 19 bases. The CDR3 extends over 15 amino acids. The CDR3 spells CASDWGVGLDQPQHF. CDR3 DNA: TGTGCCAGCGACTGGGGGGTAGGGCTAGATCAGCCCCAGCATTTT.

The V and J genes are TRBV6-1 and TRBJ1-1; D is perhaps TRBD1 (5 bases). Trimming shortened V by 7 bases and J by 1 base, and 16 bases separated the two germline ends. The CDR3 spans 15 residues. CDR1 MNHNS and CDR2 SASEGT come from the germline V gene. The CDR3 nucleotides are TGTGCCAGCATTTTGCGGGGGACCGCGAACACTGAAGCTTTCTTT. As protein: CASILRGTANTEAFF.

This clonotype was detected only a few times. One end of the junction varies from germline; a read error may be responsible. The chain combines TRBV7-7 with TRBJ1-1, with a tentative D call TRBD1 (5 bases). The germline gives CDR1 SSHAT, CDR2 FNYEAQ (reference sequence). CDR3 length: 14 amino acids. The CDR3 reads CASTGGGETPEAFF. CDR3 in DNA: TGTGCTAGCACCGGGGGGGGGGAGACCCCTGAAGCTTTCTTT. The entire variable domain, with the rest obtained from reference TRBV7-7 and TRBJ1-1, is as follows: GAGVSQSPRYKVTKRGQDVTLRCDPISSHATLYWYQQALGQGPEFLTYFNYEAQPDKSGLPSDRFSAERPEGSISTLTIQRTEQRDSAMYRCASTGGGETPEAFFGQGTRLTVV.